A selection of T cell receptor beta chains follows, all from one sample in a study of technical replicates of blood from a few donors. The protocol was immunoSEQ multiplex PCR, while the TCRdb copy is restricted to in-frame clones and leaves out a portion. The data contain roughly 70,000 clones, more than 85% of them singletons. Sample: PBMCs. Receptors were obtained from a human donor in good health. Some clones in this sample may be carry-over from other donors' samples. The CDR3 runs from the conserved cysteine through the conserved F or W. D genes are given only for firm matches. The size of a clone is reported for some rows only, either as once, few or many, or as a class for expanded clones.

V,size,J,D,DNA,CDR3
TRBV28,-,TRBJ1-3,-,TGTGCCAGCAGTACCAGGGGACGTACCATATATTTT,CASSTRGRTIYF
TRBV6-5,-,TRBJ1-1,-,TGTGCCAGCAGAGGGGGGGACTACACTGAAGCTTTCTTT,CASRGGDYTEAFF
TRBV11-2,-,TRBJ2-1,-,TGTGCCAGCAGGAAAATAGGGGCTAATGAGCAGTTCTTC,CASRKIGANEQFF
TRBV19,-,TRBJ2-5,-,TGTGCCAGTAGTGCACCCGGGTGGGGCTTGGGCGGGACCCAGTACTTC,CASSAPGWGLGGTQYF
TRBV6-6,-,TRBJ2-7,-,TGTGCCAGCAGTTACGGGCGGGCGCCGCCCCACGAGCAGTACTTC,CASSYGRAPPHEQYF
TRBV5-4,-,TRBJ2-7,-,TGTGCCAGCAGCTTCGAAATAGGAGGGATCGGCGAGCAGTACTTC,CASSFEIGGIGEQYF
TRBV2,-,TRBJ2-7,TRBD2,TGTGCCAGCAGGGCGGGGGAAGTCTCCGAGCAGTACTTC,CASRAGEVSEQYF
TRBV30,-,TRBJ2-7,TRBD1,TGTGCCTGGAGTGCGGACAGGGGCAACGAGCAGTACTTC,CAWSADRGNEQYF
TRBV6-6,-,TRBJ2-7,-,TGTGCCAGCAGTTACTCGGGCGGGAACGAGCAGTACTTC,CASSYSGGNEQYF
TRBV12-5,-,TRBJ2-1,TRBD2,TGTGCTAGTGGCTATTCCCAGTCTAGCGGGGGTAATGAGCAGTTCTTC,CASGYSQSSGGNEQFF
TRBV7-8,-,TRBJ1-2,-,TGTGCCAGCAGCCCACGGGTCCAGTCTTATGGCTACACCTTC,CASSPRVQSYGYTF
TRBV10-3,-,TRBJ2-7,-,TGTGCCATCAGGTCGTCCTACGAGCAGTACTTC,CAIRSSYEQYF
TRBV18,-,TRBJ2-5,-,TGTGCCAGCTCACCACCGGCACAGGGTGAAAAGACCCAGTACTTC,CASSPPAQGEKTQYF
TRBV7-2,-,TRBJ2-3,-,TGTGCCAGCAGCTTAGGAGGGGGTACGCAGTATTTT,CASSLGGGTQYF
TRBV29-1,once,TRBJ2-1,TRBD2,TGCAGCGTGGAGGGACTAGCGGGATCCTACAATGAGCAGTTCTTC,CSVEGLAGSYNEQFF
TRBV27,-,TRBJ2-7,TRBD1,TGTGCCAGCAGTTCAGAGACAGGGATGGACGAGCAGTACTTC,CASSSETGMDEQYF
TRBV5-1,-,TRBJ1-1,TRBD1,TGCGCCAGCAGCTTTCAGGGACAGGGGACTGAAGCTTTCTTT,CASSFQGQGTEAFF
TRBV4-1,-,TRBJ2-7,TRBD1,TGCGCCAGCAGCAATGAGGACAGGGGGGCCTACGAGCAGTACTTC,CASSNEDRGAYEQYF
TRBV23-1,once,TRBJ2-2,-,TGCGCCAGCAGTCCCCTACCCCGGACAGTAACCGGGGAGCTGTTTTTT,CASSPLPRTVTGELFF
TRBV29-1,-,TRBJ1-2,-,TGCAGCGTTGGTCCACTAGGGAGCTATGGCTACACCTTC,CSVGPLGSYGYTF
TRBV27,-,TRBJ2-7,TRBD1,TGTGCCAGCAGTTTATACAGGGGATCCTACGAGCAGTACTTC,CASSLYRGSYEQYF
TRBV7-2,-,TRBJ1-2,TRBD1,TGTGCCAGCAGCTTGAGGGACGCGGGGACAGGGCTCTATGGCTACACCTTC,CASSLRDAGTGLYGYTF